Listed below are T cell receptor beta chains from one sample, sequenced in a study of T cells after yellow fever vaccination. MiXCR, run by TCRdb on the 5' RACE reads, gives a single entry per CDR3 protein. The data show hundreds of thousands of distinct CDR3 sequences, roughly an eighth seen once. Sequenced material: PBMCs, taken on the day of the yellow fever booster vaccination. The origin of the receptors is a man aged 25-40 years who received the YFV17D yellow fever vaccine. The CDR3 runs from the conserved cysteine through the conserved F or W. The D gene is left open where the match is weak. Clone size is shown for a subset of rows, as once, few, many or a class of expanded clone.

D | size | J | V | CDR3 | DNA
. | few | TRBJ1-6 | TRBV7-2 | CASSLASPLHF | TGTGCCAGCAGCTTAGCTTCACCCCTCCACTTT
TRBD1 | few | TRBJ1-4 | TRBV6-1 | CASRPGQAFGKLFF | TGTGCCAGCAGGCCCGGACAGGCCTTTGGAAAACTGTTTTTT
TRBD1 | . | TRBJ2-7 | TRBV7-2 | CASRGTVNYEQYF | TGTGCCAGCAGAGGGACAGTTAACTACGAGCAGTACTTC
. | . | TRBJ1-5 | TRBV29-1 | CSVALGTPEGPQHF | TGCAGCGTTGCCCTGGGGACTCCAGAGGGGCCCCAGCATTTT
. | . | TRBJ2-5 | TRBV5-6 | CASNPRGERETQYF | TGTGCCAGCAACCCGCGGGGCGAAAGGGAGACCCAGTACTTC
. | . | TRBJ2-1 | TRBV7-9 | CASSFSETYNEQFF | TGTGCCAGCAGTTTTAGCGAGACCTACAATGAGCAGTTCTTC
. | few | TRBJ1-2 | TRBV7-3 | CASSPSGGIDYGYTF | TGTGCCAGCAGCCCCTCTGGGGGAATCGACTATGGCTACACCTTC
TRBD2 | few | TRBJ2-1 | TRBV6-1 | CASSLASGNQKKQFF | TGTGCCAGCAGCTTGGCTAGCGGGAATCAGAAGAAGCAGTTCTTC
. | few | TRBJ2-7 | TRBV20-1 | CSASGRDASYEQYF | TGCAGTGCCTCCGGAAGGGACGCCTCCTACGAGCAGTACTTC
. | many | TRBJ2-1 | TRBV5-1 | CASSLAAGSYEQFF | TGCGCCAGCAGCTTGGCGGCTGGCTCATATGAGCAGTTCTTC
. | . | TRBJ2-5 | TRBV5-1 | CASSFGTLEGTQYF | TGCGCCAGCAGCTTCGGGACTCTCGAGGGGACCCAGTACTTC
TRBD1 | few | TRBJ2-1 | TRBV28 | CASSLGTGRGEQFF | TGTGCCAGCAGTTTGGGGACAGGGAGGGGTGAGCAGTTCTTC
. | . | TRBJ2-6 | TRBV4-1 | CASSLTGSYSGANVLTF | TGCGCCAGCAGTTTAACAGGGTCTTACTCTGGGGCCAACGTCCTGACTTTC
TRBD2 | few | TRBJ2-1 | TRBV15 | CATSKSVAGAGSNEQFF | TGTGCCACCAGCAAAAGCGTAGCGGGAGCGGGTAGCAATGAGCAGTTCTTC
. | few | TRBJ1-5 | TRBV28 | CASSLDISPLGNQPQHF | TGTGCCAGCAGTTTAGACATCTCCCCTTTGGGGAATCAGCCCCAGCATTTT